This T cell receptor beta chain was obtained from a study of cytomegalovirus exposure and HLA in healthy donors. The germline V gene encodes CDR1 SGHTA and CDR2 FQGNSA. Deletions cut 5 bases from V and 4 bases from J, with 8 bases between. There are 13 residues in the CDR3. Researchers ran the PCR with 60 Vbeta and 13 Jbeta primers. Sequenced by immunoSEQ multiplex PCR; TCRdb stores in-frame clones only, minus some. There are around 100,000 clones in the sample; about four fifths occur only once, and roughly 20% lies in the top ten. This sequence was found in a young man in good health and CMV-seropositive. The material sequenced was PBMCs. The V and J genes are TRBV7-2 and TRBJ1-4, with a tentative D call TRBD1 (6 bases). CDR3 sequence: CASSAGVNEKLFF. The CDR3 DNA follows: TGTGCCAGCAGCGCAGGGGTTAATGAAAAACTGTTTTTT.